This T cell receptor beta chain was recorded in a study of metastatic and nonmetastatic thyroid tumors. Study results and limitations: In both blood and tumor samples, TCR beta diversity was reported significantly higher for malignant than benign nodules.

V was trimmed by 3 bases and J by 7 bases, leaving 22 bases between them. This CDR3 comprises 17 residues. From germline, CDR1 is MNHNS and CDR2 SASEGT. TCRdb reanalyzed the PCR reads via MiXCR. Counted here are 15,000 to 20,000 clones, under 30% occurring once; the ten biggest clones make up 7.5%. This clone counts as medium-sized. Its specificity is not known. No treatment of any kind had been given to any patient before thyroid surgery. The sequence came from a female donor with papillary thyroid cancer or a benign thyroid nodule (not recorded which). Some clones in this sample may be carry-over from other donors' samples. The chain recombines TRBV6-1 with TRBJ1-5; a weak D match, TRBD1 (6 bases). The sequencing sample was made of adjacent normal tissue. The CDR3 sequence is CASSETLSQGSRQPQHF. The DNA for the CDR3 is TGTGCCAGCAGTGAGACCTTAAGCCAGGGGTCAAGGCAGCCCCAGCATTTT.